The 31 T cell receptor beta chains given below trace back to one sample, sequenced in a study of T cell clusters in autoimmune cytopenias. TRB amplification used around 0.25 ug of peripheral blood genomic DNA. TRB was amplified by touch-down multiplex PCR, primer pools A and B combined. TCRdb re-called the multiplex PCR reads and gives one entry per CDR3 protein, without DNA. The sample spans under 3,000 distinct CDR3 sequences; the ten largest clones claim about two fifths. The data also belong to a second study, concerning T cell repertoires in aging, cancer and after chemotherapy.

Sequencing used peripheral blood. These receptors were taken from a human donor with an autoimmune cytopenia or autoimmune hepatitis (not recorded which).

The chain combines TRBV12-3 or TRBV12-4 with TRBJ1-1; absent DNA, TCRdb's TRBD1 call cannot be checked. The CDR3 is made up of 12 amino acids. CDR3 protein: CASRWGTGEAFF.

This chain joins TRBV11-3 and TRBJ2-5; TCRdb picks TRBD2, but there is no DNA to check that call. The CDR3 is 15 amino acids. CDR1 and CDR2 from the germline V gene are SGHNT and YENEEA. CDR3 residues: CASSPGSTSQETQYF.

This clonotype is medium-sized (0.01 to 0.1%) by frequency. This chain joins TRBV10-3 and TRBJ2-7; TCRdb designates TRBD1, a call that cannot be tested without DNA. The germline gives CDR1 ENHRY, CDR2 SYGVKD. CDR3 length: 11 amino acids. CDR3 protein: CAIGDSYEQYF.

This clonotype is labeled medium-sized (0.01 to 0.1%) based on frequency. The chain couples TRBV6-5 to TRBJ2-7. The CDR3 is 14 residues long. Germline V gene sequence: CDR1 MNHEY, CDR2 SVGAGI. This chain's CDR3 is CASSYRGVYYEQYF.

In terms of frequency, this clonotype is medium-sized. The V gene is TRBV15, the J gene TRBJ2-6; no DNA is available, so the TRBD2 call from TCRdb remains unchecked. Germline lookup yields CDR1 LNHNV and CDR2 YYDKDF (reference sequence). This CDR3 contains 16 residues. The CDR3: CATSRDSGAGANVLTF.

The chain recombines TRBV12-3 or TRBV12-4 with TRBJ1-2. The CDR3 extends over 14 amino acids. CDR3 in amino acids: CASTDGPANYGYTF.

V gene TRBV10-1 combines with J gene TRBJ2-1; there is no DNA to check the TCRdb D call of TRBD2. The germline gives CDR1 WNHNN, CDR2 SYGVQD (reference sequence). The length of the CDR3 is 15 residues. The CDR3 spells CASSDTSGGYNEQFF.

By frequency, this clonotype is medium-sized. This rearrangement joins TRBV11-2 to TRBJ1-4. This CDR3 comprises 13 residues. Germline CDR1 is SGHAT and CDR2 is FQNNGV. CDR3 sequence: CASSQWDNEKLFF.

The chain is built from TRBV12-3 or TRBV12-4 and TRBJ2-3. This CDR3 comprises 13 residues. The CDR3 region is CASSWARSDTQYF.

This clonotype counts as medium-sized (0.01 to 0.1%) by frequency. The chain links TRBV12-3 or TRBV12-4 to TRBJ2-2; TCRdb's D call of TRBD1 is untestable without DNA. The CDR3 is 15 residues long. The CDR3 reads CASSDRDKNTGELFF.

CDR3 in amino acids: CAISRTREGEQFF. The genes are TRBV10-3 and TRBJ2-1; TCRdb gives TRBD2 as the D gene, but with no DNA this cannot be confirmed. Per germline, CDR1 ENHRY and CDR2 SYGVKD. The CDR3 is made up of 13 amino acids.

The chain couples TRBV13 to TRBJ2-4; TCRdb's D call of TRBD1 is untestable without DNA. CDR3 length: 16 residues. Looked up from germline, CDR1 is PRHDT and CDR2 is FYEKMQ (reference sequence). The chain's CDR3 is CASSPRGGADKNIQYF.

This clonotype ranks as medium-sized (0.01 to 0.1%) in terms of frequency. The rearrangement uses TRBV6-2 or TRBV6-3 and TRBJ2-7. The germline gives CDR1 MNHEY, CDR2 SVGEGT. This CDR3 is built from 12 residues. CDR3 residues: CASSRSSYEQYF.

Its frequency marks this clonotype as medium-sized. The chain carries TRBV12-3 or TRBV12-4 and TRBJ2-2; without DNA, the TCRdb call of TRBD2 cannot be checked. The CDR3 is made up of 15 amino acids. The chain's CDR3 is CASREEGKRTGELFF.

The genes are TRBV10-3 and TRBJ2-1; TCRdb indicates TRBD2, and absent DNA this call remains unverified. The CDR3 totals 15 residues. Germline assignment: CDR1 ENHRY and CDR2 SYGVKD. CDR3 protein: CAISEPGRDREGPFF.

Measured by frequency, this clonotype is medium-sized. The chain links TRBV29-1 to TRBJ1-2; the TRBD1 assignment by TCRdb is unverifiable without DNA. CDR1 is SQVTM and CDR2 is ANQGSEA in the germline V gene. The CDR3 contains 13 residues. The CDR3 region is CSVKEGGRNGYTF.

V and J are TRBV20-1 and TRBJ2-6. The CDR3 runs 15 residues. Looked up from germline, CDR1 is DFQATT and CDR2 is SNEGSKA (reference sequence). This CDR3 is CSAGHGSSGANVLTF.

V usage is TRBV27 and J usage is TRBJ1-2; the D call of TRBD1 rests on TCRdb alone, since no DNA is present to check it. The CDR3 covers 15 residues. CDR1 and CDR2 (germline): MNHEY, SMNVEV (reference sequence). CDR3 residues: CASREQALPNYGYTF.

Considering frequency, this clonotype is large. This rearrangement joins TRBV7-9 to TRBJ2-1; no DNA is available, so the TRBD1 call from TCRdb remains unchecked. The CDR3 is 15 residues long. Per germline, CDR1 SEHNR and CDR2 FQNEAQ (reference sequence). This chain's CDR3 is CASAHMDEGDNEQFF.

This chain joins TRBV7-9 and TRBJ1-1. The V gene's germline CDR1 is SEHNR and CDR2 FQNEAQ (reference sequence). CDR3 length: 12 residues. CDR3 in amino acids: CASSLAGSEAFF.

The J gene is TRBJ2-2, the V gene TRBV11-3. Germline V CDR1 and CDR2: SGHNT, YENEEA. The CDR3 has 19 amino acids. CDR3 amino acids: CASTNWFQLWETNTGELFF.

The rearrangement joins TRBV6-1 to TRBJ1-3. Germline V gene lookup returns CDR1 MNHNS and CDR2 SASEGT. The CDR3 covers 15 residues. The CDR3 protein is CASRQAWDTGNTIYF.

The J gene is TRBJ1-2, the V gene TRBV6-5; no DNA is available, so the TRBD1 call from TCRdb remains unchecked. Germline V gives CDR1 MNHEY, CDR2 SVGAGI. This CDR3 comprises 18 residues. CDR3: CASSYSRPRTARAVSYTF.

This clonotype shows up as hyperexpanded by frequency. This chain's CDR3 is CASSTRGSTDTQYF. The chain uses TRBV19 and TRBJ2-3; the TCRdb D gene call, TRBD1, has no DNA to confirm it. The germline gives CDR1 LNHDA, CDR2 SQIVND (reference sequence). The length of the CDR3 is 14 residues.

This clonotype is identified as medium-sized (0.01 to 0.1%) from frequency. The J gene is TRBJ2-2, the V gene TRBV12-3 or TRBV12-4. The CDR3 length is 11 residues. CDR3 region: CASSSAGELFF.

The chain is built from TRBV12-5 and TRBJ2-2; TCRdb indicates TRBD1, and absent DNA this call remains unverified. Germline V gives CDR1 LGHNT, CDR2 FRNRAP. This CDR3 contains 18 residues. The CDR3: CASGLTTLAHRSAGELFF.

Frequency places this clonotype as medium-sized. The rearrangement links TRBV19 to TRBJ1-1; lacking DNA, the TRBD1 call made by TCRdb goes unchecked. This CDR3 has 14 amino acids. Germline assignment: CDR1 LNHDA and CDR2 SQIVND (reference sequence). The CDR3 protein is CASSPGMTATEAFF.

Judged by frequency, this clonotype is medium-sized (0.01 to 0.1%). The chain uses TRBV19 and TRBJ1-6; the D gene TCRdb calls, TRBD1, cannot be checked with no DNA. The CDR3 covers 14 residues. From germline, CDR1 is LNHDA and CDR2 SQIVND (reference sequence). The CDR3 protein is CASSMTGVGSPLHF.

This clonotype is labeled medium-sized based on frequency. V gene TRBV6-1 combines with J gene TRBJ2-5. The CDR3 loop spans 15 amino acids. Germline CDR1 reads MNHNS; CDR2 reads SASEGT. This CDR3 is CASSIAGTTQETQYF.

The rearrangement joins TRBV27 to TRBJ2-1; TCRdb selects TRBD1, and the lack of DNA leaves this call unchecked. The CDR3 length is 14 residues. From germline, CDR1 is MNHEY and CDR2 SMNVEV (reference sequence). CDR3 sequence: CASSFPGRYNEQFF.

By frequency, this clonotype is medium-sized. The chain has TRBV19 and TRBJ1-5. CDR1 is LNHDA, CDR2 SQIVND, per germline (reference sequence). This CDR3 is 14 amino acids long. CDR3 protein: CASSTLGSGQPQHF.